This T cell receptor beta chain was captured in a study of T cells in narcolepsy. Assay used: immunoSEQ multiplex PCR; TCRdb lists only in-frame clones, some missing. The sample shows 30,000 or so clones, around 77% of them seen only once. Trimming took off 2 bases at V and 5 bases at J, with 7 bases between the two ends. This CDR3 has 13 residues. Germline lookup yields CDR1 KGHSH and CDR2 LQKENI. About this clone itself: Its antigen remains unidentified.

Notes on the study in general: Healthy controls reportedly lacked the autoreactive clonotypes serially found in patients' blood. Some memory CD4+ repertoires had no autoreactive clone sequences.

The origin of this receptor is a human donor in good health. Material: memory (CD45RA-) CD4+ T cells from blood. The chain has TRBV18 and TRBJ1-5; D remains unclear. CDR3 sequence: CASSPRGDQPQHF. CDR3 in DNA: TGTGCCAGCTCACCAAGAGGCGATCAGCCCCAGCATTTT.